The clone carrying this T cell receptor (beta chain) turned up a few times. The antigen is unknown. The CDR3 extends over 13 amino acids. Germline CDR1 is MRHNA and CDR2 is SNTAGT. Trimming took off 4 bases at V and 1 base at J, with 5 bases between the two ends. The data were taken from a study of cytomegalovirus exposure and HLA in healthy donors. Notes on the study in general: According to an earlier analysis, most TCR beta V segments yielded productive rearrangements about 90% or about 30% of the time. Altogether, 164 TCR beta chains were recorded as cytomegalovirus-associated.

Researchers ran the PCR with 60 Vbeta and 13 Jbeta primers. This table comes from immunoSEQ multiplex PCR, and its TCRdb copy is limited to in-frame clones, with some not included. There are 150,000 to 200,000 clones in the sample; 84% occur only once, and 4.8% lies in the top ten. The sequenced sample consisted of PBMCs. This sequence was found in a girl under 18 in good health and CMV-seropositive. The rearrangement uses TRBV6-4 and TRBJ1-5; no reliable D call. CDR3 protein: CASSAGSNQPQHF. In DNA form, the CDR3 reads TGTGCCAGCAGTGCGGGGAGCAATCAGCCCCAGCATTTT.